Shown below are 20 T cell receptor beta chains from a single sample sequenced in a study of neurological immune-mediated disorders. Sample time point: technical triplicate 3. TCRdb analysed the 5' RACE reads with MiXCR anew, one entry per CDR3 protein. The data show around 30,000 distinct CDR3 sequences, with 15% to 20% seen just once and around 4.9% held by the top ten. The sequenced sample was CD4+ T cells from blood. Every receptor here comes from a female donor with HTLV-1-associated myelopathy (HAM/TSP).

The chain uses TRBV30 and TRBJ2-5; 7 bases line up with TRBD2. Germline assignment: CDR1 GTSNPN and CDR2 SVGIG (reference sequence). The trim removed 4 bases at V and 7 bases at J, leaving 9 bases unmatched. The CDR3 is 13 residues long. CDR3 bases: TGTGCCTGGACTCGACTAGCCGGAGCGACCCAGTACTTC. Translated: CAWTRLAGATQYF.

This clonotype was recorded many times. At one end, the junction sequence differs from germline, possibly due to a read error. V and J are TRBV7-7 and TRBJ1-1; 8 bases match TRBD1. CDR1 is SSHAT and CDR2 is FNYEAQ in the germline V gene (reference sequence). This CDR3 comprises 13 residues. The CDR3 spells CASSRDRFTEAFF. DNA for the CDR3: TGTGCTAGCAGCCGGGACAGGTTCACTGAAGCTTTCTTT. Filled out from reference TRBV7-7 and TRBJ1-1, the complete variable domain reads GAGVSQSPRYKVTKRGQDVTLRCDPISSHATLYWYQQALGQGPEFLTYFNYEAQPDKSGLPSDRFSAERPEGSISTLTIQRTEQRDSAMYRCASSRDRFTEAFFGQGTRLTVV.

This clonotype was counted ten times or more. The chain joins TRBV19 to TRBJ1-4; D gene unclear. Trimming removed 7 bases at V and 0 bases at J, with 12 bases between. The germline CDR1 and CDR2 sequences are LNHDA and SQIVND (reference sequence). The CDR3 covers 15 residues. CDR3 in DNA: TGTGCCAGTACCACACGCGGTGCAACTAATGAAAAACTGTTTTTT. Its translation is CASTTRGATNEKLFF.

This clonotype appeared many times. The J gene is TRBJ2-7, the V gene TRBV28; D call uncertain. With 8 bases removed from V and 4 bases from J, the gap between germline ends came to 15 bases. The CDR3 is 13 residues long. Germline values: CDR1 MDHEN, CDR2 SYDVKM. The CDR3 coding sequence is TGTGCCAGCGTAGCCTTCCCGACTTACGAGCAGTACTTC. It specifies CASVAFPTYEQYF.

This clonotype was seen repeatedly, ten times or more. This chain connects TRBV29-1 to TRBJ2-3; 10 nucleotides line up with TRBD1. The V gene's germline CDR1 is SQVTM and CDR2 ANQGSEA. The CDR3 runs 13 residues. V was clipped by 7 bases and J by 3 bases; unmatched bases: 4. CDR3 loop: CSAWTGGTDTQYF. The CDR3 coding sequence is TGCAGCGCCTGGACAGGGGGAACAGATACGCAGTATTTT.

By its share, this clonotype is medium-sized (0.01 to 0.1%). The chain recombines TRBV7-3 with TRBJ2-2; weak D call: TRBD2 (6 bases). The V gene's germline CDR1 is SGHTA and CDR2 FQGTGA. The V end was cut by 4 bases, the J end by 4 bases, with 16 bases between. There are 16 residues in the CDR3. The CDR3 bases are TGTGCCAGCAGCTCTTATCTAGCGACTGGCACCGGGGAGCTGTTTTTT. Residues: CASSSYLATGTGELFF.

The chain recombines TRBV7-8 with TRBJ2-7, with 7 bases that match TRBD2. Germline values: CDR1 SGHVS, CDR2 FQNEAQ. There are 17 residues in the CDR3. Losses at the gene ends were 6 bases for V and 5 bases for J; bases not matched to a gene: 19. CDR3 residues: CASRKSRIGGRGHEQYF. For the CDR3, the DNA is TGTGCCAGCAGAAAGAGTCGTATCGGCGGGAGAGGGCACGAGCAGTACTTC.

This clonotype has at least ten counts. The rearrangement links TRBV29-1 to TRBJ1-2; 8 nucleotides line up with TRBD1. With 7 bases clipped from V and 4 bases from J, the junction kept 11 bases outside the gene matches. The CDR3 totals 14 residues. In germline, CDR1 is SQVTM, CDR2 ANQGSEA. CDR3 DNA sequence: TGCAGCGCCGGGACAGGATCTGCTAGCTATGGCTACACCTTC. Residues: CSAGTGSASYGYTF.

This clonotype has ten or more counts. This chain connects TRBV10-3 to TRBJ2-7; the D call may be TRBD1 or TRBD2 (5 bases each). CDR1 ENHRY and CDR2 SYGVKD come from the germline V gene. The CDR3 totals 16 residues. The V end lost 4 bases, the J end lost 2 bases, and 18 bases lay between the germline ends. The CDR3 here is CAISGRRDPKAYEQYF. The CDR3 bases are TGTGCCATCAGTGGGCGTCGGGACCCTAAGGCCTACGAGCAGTACTTC.

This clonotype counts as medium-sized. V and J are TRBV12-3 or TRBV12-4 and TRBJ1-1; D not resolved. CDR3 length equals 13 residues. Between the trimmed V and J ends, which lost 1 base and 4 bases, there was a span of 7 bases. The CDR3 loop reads CASSLGESTEAFF. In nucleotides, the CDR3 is TGTGCCAGCAGTTTAGGTGAGAGCACTGAAGCTTTCTTT.

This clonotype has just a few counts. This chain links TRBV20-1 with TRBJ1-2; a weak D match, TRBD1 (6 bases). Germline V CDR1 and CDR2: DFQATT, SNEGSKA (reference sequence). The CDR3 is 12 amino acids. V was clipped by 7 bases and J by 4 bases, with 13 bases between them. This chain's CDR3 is CSVGRRGYGYTF. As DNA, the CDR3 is TGCAGTGTCGGCCGCAGGGGCTATGGCTACACCTTC.

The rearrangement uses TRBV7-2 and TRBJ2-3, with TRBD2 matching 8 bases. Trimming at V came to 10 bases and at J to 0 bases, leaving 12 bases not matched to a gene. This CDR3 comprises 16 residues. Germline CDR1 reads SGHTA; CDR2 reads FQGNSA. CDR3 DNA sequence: TGTGCCATTACCCGCCAAGAGCGGGGGAGCACAGATACGCAGTATTTT. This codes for CAITRQERGSTDTQYF.

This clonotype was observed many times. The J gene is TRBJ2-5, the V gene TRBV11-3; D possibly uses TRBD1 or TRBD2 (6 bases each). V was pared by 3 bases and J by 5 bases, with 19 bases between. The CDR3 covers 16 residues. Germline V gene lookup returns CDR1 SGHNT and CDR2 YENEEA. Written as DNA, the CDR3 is TGTGCCAGCAGCTTGGGGGGACTCAGCCAGGGGGAGACCCAGTACTTC. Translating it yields CASSLGGLSQGETQYF.

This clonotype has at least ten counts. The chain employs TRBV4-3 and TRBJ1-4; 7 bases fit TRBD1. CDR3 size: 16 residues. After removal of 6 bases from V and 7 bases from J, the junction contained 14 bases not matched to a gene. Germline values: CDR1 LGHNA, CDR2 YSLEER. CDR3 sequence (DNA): TGCGCCAGCAGTGAAGGGGGGTCCCAGGGGGTTGAAAAACTGTTTTTT. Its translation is CASSEGGSQGVEKLFF.

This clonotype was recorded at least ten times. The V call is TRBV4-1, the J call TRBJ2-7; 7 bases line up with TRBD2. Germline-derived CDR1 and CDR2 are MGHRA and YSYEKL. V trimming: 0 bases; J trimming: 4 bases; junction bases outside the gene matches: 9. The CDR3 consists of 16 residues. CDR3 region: CASSQEGGGLRYEQYF. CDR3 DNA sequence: TGCGCCAGCAGCCAAGAAGGCGGGGGTCTTAGATACGAGCAGTACTTC.

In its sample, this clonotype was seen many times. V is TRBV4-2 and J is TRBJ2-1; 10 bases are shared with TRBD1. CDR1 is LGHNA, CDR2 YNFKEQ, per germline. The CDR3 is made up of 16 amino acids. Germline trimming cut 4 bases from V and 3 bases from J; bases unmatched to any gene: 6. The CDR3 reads CASSRQGASNYNEQFF. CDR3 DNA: TGTGCCAGCAGCCGACAGGGGGCCTCAAACTACAATGAGCAGTTCTTC.

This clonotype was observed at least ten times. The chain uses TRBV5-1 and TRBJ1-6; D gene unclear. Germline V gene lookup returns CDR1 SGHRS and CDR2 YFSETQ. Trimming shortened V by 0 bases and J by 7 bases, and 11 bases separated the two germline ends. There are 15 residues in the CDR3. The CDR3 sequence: CASSLDMDGNSPLHF. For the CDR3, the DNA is TGCGCCAGCAGCTTGGATATGGATGGCAATTCACCCCTCCACTTT.

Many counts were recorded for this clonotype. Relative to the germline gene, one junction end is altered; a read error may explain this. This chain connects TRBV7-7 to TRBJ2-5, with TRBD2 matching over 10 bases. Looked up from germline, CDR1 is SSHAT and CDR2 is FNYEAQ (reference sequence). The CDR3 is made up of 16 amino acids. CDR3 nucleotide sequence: TGTGCTAGCAGCTTAGGGCTAGCGGGAGAGCAAGAGACCCAGTACTTC. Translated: CASSLGLAGEQETQYF.

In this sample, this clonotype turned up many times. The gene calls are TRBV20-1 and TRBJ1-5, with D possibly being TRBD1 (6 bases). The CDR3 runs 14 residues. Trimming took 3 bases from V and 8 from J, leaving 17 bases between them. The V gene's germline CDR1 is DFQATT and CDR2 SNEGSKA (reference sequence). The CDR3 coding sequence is TGCAGTGCTAGGTCGGGGGGGGCTCTGAAGCCCCAGCATTTT. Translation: CSARSGGALKPQHF.

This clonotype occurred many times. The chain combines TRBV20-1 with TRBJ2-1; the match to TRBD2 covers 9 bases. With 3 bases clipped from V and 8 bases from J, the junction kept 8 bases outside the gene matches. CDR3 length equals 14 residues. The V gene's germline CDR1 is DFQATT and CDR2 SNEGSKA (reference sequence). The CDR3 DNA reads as TGCAGTGCTAGTAGGGCTAGCGGGACGTATGAGCAGTTCTTC. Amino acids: CSASRASGTYEQFF.